The sequence of this T cell receptor (beta chain) was determined in a study of T-cell reconstitution after alpha-beta-depleted transplantation in children. Findings of the study overall: Diversity and T-cell counts at one year after transplant derived mostly from new T cells. After transplant, at about two months, alpha-beta T cells were reportedly derived from several hundred expanded graft clones. Several patients had high TCRbeta diversity at day 60; it came from surviving recipient T cells and thymic progenitors.

Molecular barcoding with unique molecular identifiers was used for the TCRbeta library. A single record per CDR3 protein comes from TCRdb applying MiXCR to the PCR reads. Among over 100,000 distinct CDR3 sequences listed, approximately 6% were seen once. Note on this clonotype: No antigen is known for it.

The CDR3 loop spans 14 amino acids. Germline loops: CDR1 SQVTM, CDR2 ANQGSEA. After removal of 4 bases from V and 2 bases from J, the junction contained 7 bases not matched to a gene. The source is a female patient aged 2-10 years who had a stem cell transplant for Fanconi anemia, so the T cells may come from the graft donor. The sample consisted of PBMCs, mostly from graft donor cells, taken 60 days after TCRalphabeta/CD19-depleted stem cell transplant. The chain combines TRBV29-1 with TRBJ2-7; 8 positions agree with TRBD1. This CDR3 is CSVAVGQGPYEQYF. As DNA, the CDR3 is TGCAGCGTTGCAGTTGGACAGGGACCCTACGAGCAGTACTTC.